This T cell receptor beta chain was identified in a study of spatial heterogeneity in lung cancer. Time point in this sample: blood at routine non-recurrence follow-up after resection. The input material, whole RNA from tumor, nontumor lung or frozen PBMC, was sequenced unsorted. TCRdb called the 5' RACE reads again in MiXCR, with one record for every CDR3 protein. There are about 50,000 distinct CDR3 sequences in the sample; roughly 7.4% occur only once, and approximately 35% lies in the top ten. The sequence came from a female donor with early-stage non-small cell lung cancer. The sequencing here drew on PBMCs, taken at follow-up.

Written as DNA, the CDR3 is TGTGCCAGCAGTCCAGGGGGCTCGGAATTCGGTGAAGCTTTCTTT. It encodes CASSPGGSEFGEAFF. The J gene is TRBJ1-1, the V gene TRBV28, with TRBD1 matching 8 bases. The V gene end was trimmed by 5 bases and the J gene end by 7 bases; junction bases not matched to a gene: 12. The CDR3 has 15 amino acids. Germline V CDR1 and CDR2: MDHEN, SYDVKM.